This TCR beta chain was recorded in a study of shared clonotypes between healthy human individuals. HIV-negative, healthy adults without recent acute infections or vaccinations were the donors. Naive CD4+ cells were CD45RA-selected; the remaining cells were memory. V lost 4 bases and J 3 bases, leaving 9 bases between the germline ends. This CDR3 has 14 amino acids. CDR1 is LGHNA and CDR2 is YSLEER in the germline V gene. TCRdb's copy holds only in-frame clones and misses some; the assay was immunoSEQ multiplex PCR. The sample shows approximately 2.5 million clones, over 85% of them seen only once. This chain uses TRBV4-3 with TRBJ1-4; D might be TRBD1 (5 bases). This clonotype originated in a young man in good health. The sequenced sample consisted of naive CD4+ T cells sorted from blood. As for subset: CD45RA+ positively selected. CDR3 nucleotides: TGCGCCAGCAGCCTGGGACGGCCTAATGAAAAACTGTTTTTT. Its translation is CASSLGRPNEKLFF.